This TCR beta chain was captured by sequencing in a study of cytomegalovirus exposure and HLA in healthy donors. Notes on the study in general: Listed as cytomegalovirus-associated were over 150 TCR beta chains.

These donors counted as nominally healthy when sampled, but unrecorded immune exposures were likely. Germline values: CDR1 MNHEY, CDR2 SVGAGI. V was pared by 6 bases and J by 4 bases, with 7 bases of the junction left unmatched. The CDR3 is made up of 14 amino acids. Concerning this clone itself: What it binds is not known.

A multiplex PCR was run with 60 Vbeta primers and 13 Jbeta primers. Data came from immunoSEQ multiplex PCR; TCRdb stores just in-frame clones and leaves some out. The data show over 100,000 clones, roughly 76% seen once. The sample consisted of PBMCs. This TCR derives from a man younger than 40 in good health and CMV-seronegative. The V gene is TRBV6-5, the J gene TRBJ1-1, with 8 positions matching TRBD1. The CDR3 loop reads CASRSQGAGTEAFF. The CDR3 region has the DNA TGTGCCAGCAGATCTCAGGGGGCGGGCACTGAAGCTTTCTTT.